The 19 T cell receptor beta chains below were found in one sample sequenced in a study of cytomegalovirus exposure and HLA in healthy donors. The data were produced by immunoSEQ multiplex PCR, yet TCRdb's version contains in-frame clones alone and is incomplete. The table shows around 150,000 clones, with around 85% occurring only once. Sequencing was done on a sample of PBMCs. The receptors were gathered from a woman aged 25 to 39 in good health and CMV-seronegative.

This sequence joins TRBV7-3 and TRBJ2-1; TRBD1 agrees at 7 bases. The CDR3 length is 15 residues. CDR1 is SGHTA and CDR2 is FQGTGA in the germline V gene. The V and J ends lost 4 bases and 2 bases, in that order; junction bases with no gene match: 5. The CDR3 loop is CASSYTGTAYNEQFF. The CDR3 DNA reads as TGTGCCAGCAGCTACACCGGGACAGCCTACAATGAGCAGTTCTTC.

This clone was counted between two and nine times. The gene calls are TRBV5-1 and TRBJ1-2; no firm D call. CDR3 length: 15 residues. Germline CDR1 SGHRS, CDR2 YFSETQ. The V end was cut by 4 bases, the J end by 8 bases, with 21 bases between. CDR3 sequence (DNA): TGCGCCAGCAGCCCGACACCCATGATTAGCCAAGGCTACACCTTC. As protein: CASSPTPMISQGYTF.

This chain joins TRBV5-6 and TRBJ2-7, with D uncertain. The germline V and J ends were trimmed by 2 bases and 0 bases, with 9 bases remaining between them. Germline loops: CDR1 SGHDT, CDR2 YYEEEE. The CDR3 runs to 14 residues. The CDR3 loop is CASSFMGISYEQYF. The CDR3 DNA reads TGTGCCAGCAGCTTTATGGGTATCTCCTACGAGCAGTACTTC.

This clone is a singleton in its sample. CDR3 in amino acids: CASSLDTGGALSYTF. The CDR3 coding sequence is TGTGCCAGCAGTTTGGACACAGGGGGCGCTTTAAGCTACACCTTC. J is TRBJ1-2 and V is TRBV28, with TRBD1 identical over 9 bases. Trimming removed 3 bases from V and 9 bases from J; junction bases left unmatched: 11. The CDR3 covers 15 residues. Germline loops: CDR1 MDHEN, CDR2 SYDVKM.

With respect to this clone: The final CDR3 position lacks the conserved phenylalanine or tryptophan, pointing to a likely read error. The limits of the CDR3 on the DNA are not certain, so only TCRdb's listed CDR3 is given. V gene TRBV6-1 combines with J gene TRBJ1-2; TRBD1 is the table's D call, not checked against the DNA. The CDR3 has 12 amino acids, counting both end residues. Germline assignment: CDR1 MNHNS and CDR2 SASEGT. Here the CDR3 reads CASSESDRGHDL.

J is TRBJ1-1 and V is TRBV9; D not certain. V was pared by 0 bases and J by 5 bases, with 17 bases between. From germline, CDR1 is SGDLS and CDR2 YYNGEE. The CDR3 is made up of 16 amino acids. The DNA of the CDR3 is TGTGCCAGCAGCGTAGCAACCGAGAGGGCCGTAACTGAAGCTTTCTTT. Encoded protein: CASSVATERAVTEAFF.

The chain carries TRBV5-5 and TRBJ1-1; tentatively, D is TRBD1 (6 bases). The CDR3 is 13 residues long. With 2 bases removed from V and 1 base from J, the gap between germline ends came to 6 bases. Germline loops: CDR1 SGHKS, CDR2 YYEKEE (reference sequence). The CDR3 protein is CASSLQGNTEAFF. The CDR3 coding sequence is TGTGCCAGCAGCTTACAGGGGAACACTGAAGCTTTCTTT.

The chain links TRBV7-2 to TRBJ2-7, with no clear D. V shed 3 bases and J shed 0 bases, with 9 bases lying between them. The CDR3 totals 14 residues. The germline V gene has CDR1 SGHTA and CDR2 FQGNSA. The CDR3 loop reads CASSFFRNSYEQYF. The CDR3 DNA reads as TGTGCCAGCAGCTTTTTCAGAAACTCCTACGAGCAGTACTTC.

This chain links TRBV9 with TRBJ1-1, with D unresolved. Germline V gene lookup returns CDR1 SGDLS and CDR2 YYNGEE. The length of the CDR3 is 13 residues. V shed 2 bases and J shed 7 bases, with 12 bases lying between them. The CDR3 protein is CASSVNSFGEAFF. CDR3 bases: TGTGCCAGCAGCGTCAACAGCTTCGGTGAAGCTTTCTTT.

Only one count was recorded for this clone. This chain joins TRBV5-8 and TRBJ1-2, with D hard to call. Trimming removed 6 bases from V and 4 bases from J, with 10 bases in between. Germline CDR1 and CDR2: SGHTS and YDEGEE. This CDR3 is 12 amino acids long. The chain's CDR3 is CASTQWVYGYTF. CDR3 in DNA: TGTGCCAGCACCCAATGGGTCTATGGCTACACCTTC.

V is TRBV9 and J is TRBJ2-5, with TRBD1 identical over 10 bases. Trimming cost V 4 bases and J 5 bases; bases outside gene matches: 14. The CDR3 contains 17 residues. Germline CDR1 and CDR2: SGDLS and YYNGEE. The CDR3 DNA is TGTGCCAGCAGCCCCGGGACAGGGGTCGGAAGTTGGGAGACCCAGTACTTC. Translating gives CASSPGTGVGSWETQYF.

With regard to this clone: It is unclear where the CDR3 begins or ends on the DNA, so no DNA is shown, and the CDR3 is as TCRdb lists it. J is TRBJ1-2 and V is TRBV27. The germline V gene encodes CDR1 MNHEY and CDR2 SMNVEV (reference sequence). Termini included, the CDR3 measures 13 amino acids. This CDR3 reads CASFGAGNYGYTF.

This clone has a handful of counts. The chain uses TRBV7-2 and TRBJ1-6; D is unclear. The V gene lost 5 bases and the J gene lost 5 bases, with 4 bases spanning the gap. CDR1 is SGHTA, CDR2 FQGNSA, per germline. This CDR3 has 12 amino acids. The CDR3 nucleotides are TGTGCCAGCAGCGCAAATAATTCACCCCTCCACTTT. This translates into CASSANNSPLHF. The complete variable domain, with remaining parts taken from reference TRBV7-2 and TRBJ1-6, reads GAGVSQSPSNKVTEKGKDVELRCDPISGHTALYWYRQSLGQGLEFLIYFQGNSAPDKSGLPSDRFSAERTGGSVSTLTIQRTQQEDSAVYLCASSANNSPLHFGNGTRLTVT.

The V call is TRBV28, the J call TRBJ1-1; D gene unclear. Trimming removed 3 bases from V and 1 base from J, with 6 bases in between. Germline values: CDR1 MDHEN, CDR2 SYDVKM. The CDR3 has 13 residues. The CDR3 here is CASSLGPNTEAFF. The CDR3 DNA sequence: TGTGCCAGCAGTTTGGGTCCGAACACTGAAGCTTTCTTT.

CDR3 protein: CASSLSVTGAGEAFF. The CDR3 coding sequence is TGTGCCAGCAGTCTTTCCGTTACAGGGGCGGGTGAAGCTTTCTTT. The rearrangement uses TRBV6-5 and TRBJ1-1, with TRBD1 matching 7 bases. The CDR3 is made up of 15 amino acids. J gave up 7 bases and V 5 bases, and 13 bases lay outside the gene matches. CDR1 MNHEY and CDR2 SVGAGI come from the germline V gene.

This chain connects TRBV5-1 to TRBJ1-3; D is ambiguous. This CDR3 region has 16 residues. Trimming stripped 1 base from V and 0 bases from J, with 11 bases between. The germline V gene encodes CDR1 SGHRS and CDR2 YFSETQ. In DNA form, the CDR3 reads TGCGCCAGCAGCTTGTACAGTACTACCTCTGGAAACACCATATATTTT. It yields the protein CASSLYSTTSGNTIYF.

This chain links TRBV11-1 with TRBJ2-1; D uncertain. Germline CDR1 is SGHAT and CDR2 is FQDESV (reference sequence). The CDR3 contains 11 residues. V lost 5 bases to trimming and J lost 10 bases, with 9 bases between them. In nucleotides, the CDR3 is TGTGCCAGCAGCGACCGTTGGGAGCAGTTCTTC. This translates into CASSDRWEQFF.

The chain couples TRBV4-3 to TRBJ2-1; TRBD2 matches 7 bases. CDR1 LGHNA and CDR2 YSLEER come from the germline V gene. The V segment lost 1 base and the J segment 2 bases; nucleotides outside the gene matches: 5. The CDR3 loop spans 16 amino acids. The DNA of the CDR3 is TGCGCCAGCAGCCAAGTACTCGCGGGGGCCTACAATGAGCAGTTCTTC. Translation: CASSQVLAGAYNEQFF.

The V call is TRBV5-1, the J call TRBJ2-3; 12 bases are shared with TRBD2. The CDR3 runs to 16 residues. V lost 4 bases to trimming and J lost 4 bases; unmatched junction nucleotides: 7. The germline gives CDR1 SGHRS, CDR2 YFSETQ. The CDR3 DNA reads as TGCGCCAGCAGCCCAAGACTAGCGGGAGAGGCAGATACGCAGTATTTT. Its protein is CASSPRLAGEADTQYF.